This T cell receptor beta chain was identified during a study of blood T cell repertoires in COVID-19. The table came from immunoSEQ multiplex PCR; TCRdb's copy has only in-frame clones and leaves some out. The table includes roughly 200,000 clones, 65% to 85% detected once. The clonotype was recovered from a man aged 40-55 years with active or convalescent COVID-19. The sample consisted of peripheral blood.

The DNA for the CDR3 is TGTGCCAGCAGTTTCCCCCGAGGACAGGGAGAGGTAACTTTCTTT. Protein: CASSFPRGQGEVTFF. This sequence joins TRBV28 and TRBJ1-1; 8 bases are a match to TRBD1. The CDR3 extends over 15 amino acids. Germline CDR1 MDHEN, CDR2 SYDVKM. The trim removed 3 bases at V and 12 bases at J, leaving 15 bases unmatched.